Below are 28 T cell receptor beta chains sequenced from a single sample in a study of long-term antiretroviral therapy in people with HIV. Survey level was the resolution at which the v3.0 immunoSEQ assay ran. Assay used: immunoSEQ multiplex PCR; TCRdb lists only in-frame clones, some missing. The profile covers about 39,000 clones, with 75% to 90% appearing a single time and 3.9% taken by the ten largest. This specimen consisted of unsorted PBMCs, obtained just before starting antiretroviral therapy. The receptors stem from a woman between 18 and 30 years old with HIV.

The V gene is TRBV18, the J gene TRBJ2-5; perhaps D is TRBD1 or TRBD2 (5 bases each). The V gene lost 8 bases and the J gene lost 1 base, with 11 bases spanning the gap. Germline V gives CDR1 KGHSH, CDR2 LQKENI. There are 13 residues in the CDR3. CDR3 protein: CASHGTIQETQYF. The CDR3 bases are TGTGCCAGCCACGGGACCATCCAAGAGACCCAGTACTTC.

The chain is built from TRBV19 and TRBJ2-5; D unclear. The CDR3 runs to 14 residues. The V end lost 5 bases, the J end lost 2 bases, and 12 bases lay between the germline ends. The V gene's germline CDR1 is LNHDA and CDR2 SQIVND (reference sequence). CDR3 protein: CASSHPRGQETQYF. In nucleotides, the CDR3 is TGTGCCAGTAGTCATCCCCGAGGACAAGAGACCCAGTACTTC. The whole variable domain, remainder taken from reference TRBV19 and TRBJ2-5, is DGGITQSPKYLFRKEGQNVTLSCEQNLNHDAMYWYRQDPGQGLRLIYYSQIVNDFQKGDIAEGYSVSREKKESFPLTVTSAQKNPTAFYLCASSHPRGQETQYFGPGTRLLVL.

J is TRBJ2-4 and V is TRBV9; 9 positions match TRBD2. With 0 bases clipped from V and 12 bases from J, the junction kept 10 bases outside the gene matches. The CDR3 consists of 15 residues. Germline-derived CDR1 and CDR2 are SGDLS and YYNGEE. In DNA, the CDR3 is TGTGCCAGCAGCGTAGATTCCCTAGCGGGATACACTCAGTACTTC. Translation gives CASSVDSLAGYTQYF.

The chain combines TRBV2 with TRBJ2-6, with a possible D match to TRBD2 (5 bases). The V end was cut by 2 bases, the J end by 0 bases, with 14 bases between. CDR1 is SNHLY, CDR2 FYNNEI, per germline. The length of the CDR3 is 18 residues. The DNA for the CDR3 is TGTGCCAGCAGTGAATTGCTAGGGAGCGACTCTGGGGCCAACGTCCTGACTTTC. Protein: CASSELLGSDSGANVLTF.

This clone occurred once. The chain has TRBV7-6 and TRBJ2-1; maybe TRBD2 (6 bases). Germline assignment: CDR1 SGHVS and CDR2 FNYEAQ. The CDR3 is made up of 16 amino acids. Trimming took 5 bases from V and 4 from J, leaving 18 bases between them. CDR3 residues: CASSPNSGTLYNEQFF. The DNA for the CDR3 is TGTGCCAGCAGCCCCAACTCCGGGACTCTTTACAATGAGCAGTTCTTC.

This chain joins TRBV14 and TRBJ2-7; possibly TRBD2 for D (6 bases). V dropped 3 bases and J dropped 4 bases, with 22 bases sitting between them. This CDR3 is 17 amino acids long. In germline, CDR1 is SGHDN, CDR2 FVKESK. The DNA for the CDR3 is TGTGCCAGCAGCCATCACCCGGCCCGGGAGTCAGTATACGAGCAGTACTTC. Its protein product is CASSHHPARESVYEQYF.

The V and J genes are TRBV6-5 and TRBJ1-1; perhaps TRBD1 as D (5 bases). Deletions cut 6 bases from V and 0 bases from J, with 11 bases between. This CDR3 has 14 amino acids. Germline CDR1 reads MNHEY; CDR2 reads SVGAGI. In DNA form, the CDR3 reads TGTGCCAGCAGGCCACAGGTTATGAACACTGAAGCTTTCTTT. This sequence encodes CASRPQVMNTEAFF.

As regards this clone: The same CDR3 can be traced to other DNA sequences in this sample. The J gene is TRBJ2-3, the V gene TRBV5-1; D is unresolved. Trimming removed 0 bases from V and 0 bases from J, with 8 bases in between. Germline CDR1 reads SGHRS; CDR2 reads YFSETQ. This CDR3 spans 15 amino acids. CDR3 sequence: CASSLERTSTDTQYF. In DNA form, the CDR3 reads TGCGCCAGCAGCTTGGAGCGTACTAGCACAGATACGCAGTATTTT.

This clone is a singleton in its sample. This chain uses TRBV5-5 with TRBJ1-1; a weak D match, TRBD1 (5 bases). The ends were cut back, 5 bases at V and 1 base at J, with 15 bases in the middle. The CDR3 contains 15 residues. Germline CDR1 and CDR2: SGHKS and YYEKEE (reference sequence). The DNA of the CDR3 is TGTGCCAGCAGTGGGGAGGGGCTTGGGAACACTGAAGCTTTCTTT. Protein: CASSGEGLGNTEAFF.

V usage is TRBV5-8 and J usage is TRBJ1-5; maybe TRBD1 (6 bases). The germline gives CDR1 SGHTS, CDR2 YDEGEE. The CDR3 sequence is 17 residues long. V lost 4 bases and J 4 bases, leaving 21 bases between the germline ends. CDR3 region: CASSTSSGGRRNQPQHF. The CDR3 nucleotides are TGTGCCAGCAGCACGTCAAGTGGGGGGCGGCGGAATCAGCCCCAGCATTTT.

The chain uses TRBV4-3 and TRBJ1-1, with no clear D. The CDR3 totals 14 residues. Trimming pared 4 bases from V and 7 bases from J, leaving 16 bases between. Per the germline V gene, CDR1 is LGHNA and CDR2 is YSLEER. This chain's CDR3 is CASSPGYREVEAFF. The CDR3 coding sequence is TGCGCCAGCAGCCCCGGATACCGAGAGGTTGAAGCTTTCTTT.

The rearrangement uses TRBV4-3 and TRBJ2-1, with D maybe TRBD1 (6 bases). The V end lost 1 base, the J end lost 9 bases, and 10 bases lay between the germline ends. The CDR3 extends over 13 amino acids. Germline loops: CDR1 LGHNA, CDR2 YSLEER. CDR3 DNA sequence: TGCGCCAGCAGCCAAGGTTTGACAGGTGAGCAGTTCTTC. This gives the protein CASSQGLTGEQFF.

The rearrangement uses TRBV6-5 and TRBJ2-2; D is unclear. Germline V CDR1 and CDR2: MNHEY, SVGAGI. This CDR3 is built from 12 residues. The ends were cut back, 4 bases at V and 6 bases at J, with 6 bases in the middle. The CDR3 DNA reads TGTGCCAGCAGTTGGGCCGCCGGGGAGCTGTTTTTT. Encoded protein: CASSWAAGELFF.

The rearrangement links TRBV4-3 to TRBJ2-1; 8 nucleotides match TRBD2. Losses at the gene ends were 0 bases for V and 8 bases for J; bases not matched to a gene: 9. The CDR3 has 16 amino acids. Germline CDR1 is LGHNA and CDR2 is YSLEER. The DNA of the CDR3 is TGCGCCAGCAGCCAAGATCGGGGGGGGAGGGTCGATGAGCAGTTCTTC. Translating it yields CASSQDRGGRVDEQFF.

J is TRBJ2-1 and V is TRBV5-1; a possible D gene is TRBD1 (5 bases). CDR1 is SGHRS and CDR2 is YFSETQ in the germline V gene. With 0 bases removed from V and 7 bases from J, the gap between germline ends came to 14 bases. CDR3 length equals 15 residues. CDR3 sequence (DNA): TGCGCCAGCAGCTTGGAAGTGGTAGGGGAAAATGAGCAGTTCTTC. Its translation: CASSLEVVGENEQFF.

The J gene is TRBJ2-6, the V gene TRBV10-3, with D possibly matching TRBD2 (7 bases). Deletions cut 4 bases from V and 0 bases from J, with 16 bases between. The germline gives CDR1 ENHRY, CDR2 SYGVKD. This CDR3 has 18 residues. In DNA form, the CDR3 reads TGTGCCATCAGTGGTACAGGGAGGGATGGCTCTGGGGCCAACGTCCTGACTTTC. This sequence encodes CAISGTGRDGSGANVLTF.

V usage is TRBV5-1 and J usage is TRBJ1-2; D gene unclear. The CDR3 consists of 14 residues. The V gene lost 0 bases and the J gene lost 4 bases, with 10 bases spanning the gap. The germline gives CDR1 SGHRS, CDR2 YFSETQ. This chain's CDR3 is CASSLEARRYGYTF. CDR3 in DNA: TGCGCCAGCAGCTTGGAGGCAAGACGCTATGGCTACACCTTC. Supplemented by reference TRBV5-1 and TRBJ1-2, the full variable domain reads KAGVTQTPRYLIKTRGQQVTLSCSPISGHRSVSWYQQTPGQGLQFLFEYFSETQRNKGNFPGRFSGRQFSNSRSEMNVSTLELGDSALYLCASSLEARRYGYTFGSGTRLTVV.

This clone was recorded a few times. The chain joins TRBV4-1 to TRBJ1-5; weak D call: TRBD1 (6 bases). The CDR3 consists of 15 residues. CDR1 and CDR2 (germline): MGHRA, YSYEKL. V lost 0 bases to trimming and J lost 7 bases, with 13 bases between them. The CDR3, as DNA: TGCGCCAGCAGCCAAGATCCCCAGGGGCTACAGCCCCAGCATTTT. As protein: CASSQDPQGLQPQHF.

The rearrangement joins TRBV10-3 to TRBJ1-2; D unclear. Trimming shortened V by 4 bases and J by 8 bases, and 17 bases separated the two germline ends. CDR3 length: 14 residues. Germline CDR1 is ENHRY and CDR2 is SYGVKD. CDR3 DNA sequence: TGTGCCATCAGTGGGCCCCCATTCGGCGAAGGCTACACCTTC. Protein product: CAISGPPFGEGYTF.

This clone was seen a single time. The chain links TRBV27 to TRBJ2-3, with 12 nucleotides matching TRBD2. V shed 4 bases and J 5 bases; nucleotides not matched to a gene: 4. The CDR3 is 15 amino acids. Germline-derived CDR1 and CDR2 are MNHEY and SMNVEV (reference sequence). The CDR3 is CASSYEGLAGDTQYF. The CDR3 region has the DNA TGTGCCAGCAGTTACGAGGGACTAGCGGGAGATACGCAGTATTTT.

The CDR3 DNA sequence: TGTGCCAGTAGTCCAGATTTACAGGTGGGCGGGGAGACCCAGTACTTC. Its translation: CASSPDLQVGGETQYF. The rearrangement uses TRBV19 and TRBJ2-5; the D call may be TRBD1 or TRBD2 (5 bases each). Germline-derived CDR1 and CDR2 are LNHDA and SQIVND (reference sequence). Trimming cost V 5 bases and J 5 bases, with 21 bases left between them. There are 16 residues in the CDR3.

The rearrangement joins TRBV9 to TRBJ2-3; perhaps D is TRBD1 or TRBD2 (5 bases each). This CDR3 region has 15 residues. Per the germline V gene, CDR1 is SGDLS and CDR2 is YYNGEE. V lost 6 bases to trimming and J lost 4 bases, with 18 bases between them. CDR3 coding DNA: TGTGCCAGCACCCTCGGACAATTCGGGGCAGATACGCAGTATTTT. This gives the protein CASTLGQFGADTQYF.

V gene TRBV18 combines with J gene TRBJ2-7, with 10 bases identical to TRBD1. The germline CDR1 and CDR2 sequences are KGHSH and LQKENI. This CDR3 is built from 15 residues. With V trimmed by 4 bases and J by 1 base, 4 bases remained unmatched. The CDR3 DNA follows: TGTGCCAGCTCACAATCGGGACAGGGGTCCTACGAGCAGTACTTC. Amino acids: CASSQSGQGSYEQYF.

The chain links TRBV21-1 to TRBJ2-1; TRBD1, the table's D call, was not compared with the DNA. TRBV21-1 is a documented pseudogene. This CDR3 spans 20 amino acids. The CDR3 coding sequence is TGTGCCAGCAGAAGGATAGCCGGGACAGGACTTTCGAGCTCCTACAATGAGCAGTTCTTC. It yields the protein CASRRIAGTGLSSSYNEQFF.

The chain combines TRBV11-3 with TRBJ2-2; D unresolved. V lost 4 bases to trimming and J lost 5 bases, with 14 bases between them. Germline assignment: CDR1 SGHNT and CDR2 YENEEA. This CDR3 contains 15 residues. The CDR3 spells CASSSARSTTGELFF. Written as DNA, the CDR3 is TGTGCCAGCAGCTCTGCTCGGAGCACGACCGGGGAGCTGTTTTTT.

This sequence joins TRBV27 and TRBJ1-2; a possible D gene is TRBD1 (6 bases). Germline CDR1 MNHEY, CDR2 SMNVEV (reference sequence). This CDR3 spans 15 amino acids. Trimming removed 5 bases at V and 4 bases at J, with 17 bases between. CDR3 in DNA: TGTGCCAGCAGTGCGGAACAGGGATTCGGCTATGGCTACACCTTC. Amino acid sequence: CASSAEQGFGYGYTF.

The chain links TRBV7-9 to TRBJ2-1; TRBD2 aligns across 7 bases. This CDR3 is 17 amino acids long. Trimming removed 4 bases from V and 1 base from J; junction bases left unmatched: 10. Germline CDR1 reads SEHNR; CDR2 reads FQNEAQ (reference sequence). The CDR3 loop is CASSSVFEGGSYNEQFF. DNA for the CDR3: TGTGCCAGCAGCTCGGTCTTTGAGGGAGGGTCCTACAATGAGCAGTTCTTC. The full variable domain, in which reference TRBV7-9 and TRBJ2-1 provide the parts outside the CDR3, is DTGVSQNPRHKITKRGQNVTFRCDPISEHNRLYWYRQTLGQGPEFLTYFQNEAQLEKSRLLSDRFSAERPKGSFSTLEIQRTEQGDSAMYLCASSSVFEGGSYNEQFFGPGTRLTVL.

In DNA form, the CDR3 reads TGTGCCAGCAGTCTAGGCGGGAAAACTAATGAAAAACTGTTTTTT. Protein: CASSLGGKTNEKLFF. The rearrangement joins TRBV27 to TRBJ1-4; D ambiguous. The germline gives CDR1 MNHEY, CDR2 SMNVEV (reference sequence). The CDR3 contains 15 residues. The V end was cut by 5 bases, the J end by 1 base, with 11 bases between.